The present entry profiles one T cell receptor (beta chain) with its context. Its specificity is not known. The CDR3 runs 13 residues. CDR1 is SQVTM and CDR2 is ANQGSEA in the germline V gene. This sample is drawn from a study of T cells expressing NK-cell markers. Study-wide background: Each TCR beta repertoire originated in sorted T cells that were CD3+CD56+NKG2C+, CD3+CD56+NKG2C- or CD3+CD56-NKG2C+. Study results and limitations: Expanded NKG2C+ T cell clones had unclear HCMV specificity. A range of about 1.0-8% of CD8+ T cells consisted of dominant NKG2C+ clonotypes in several donors.

5'RACE template switching built TCR beta cDNA with unique molecular identifiers. After re-calling the 5' RACE reads, TCRdb lists one entry per CDR3 protein, DNA absent. The listing contains about half a million distinct CDR3 sequences. The sequence derives from a woman in her fifties or sixties in good health. The sequenced sample consisted of blood T cells: a sorted CD56 or NKG2C T cell subset, CD4+ or CD8+ T cells, or bulk PBMC T cells (not recorded which). This chain uses TRBV29-1 with TRBJ2-5. CDR3 residues: CSAFRGYQETQYF.